The 15 T cell receptor beta chains below were found in one sample sequenced in a study of T cells in localized non-small cell lung cancer. Some clones are missing from TCRdb's copy, which holds only in-frame ones; the method was immunoSEQ multiplex PCR. Seen here are fewer than 30,000 clones, more than 85% observed once, and the top ten hold over 12%. Sample: peripheral blood, taken before any cancer treatment. These TCRs come from a female donor aged 60 or older with stage II squamous cell lung carcinoma.

V and J are TRBV30 and TRBJ2-1; TRBD2 matches at 7 bases. The V gene's germline CDR1 is GTSNPN and CDR2 SVGIG (reference sequence). With V trimmed by 0 bases and J by 7 bases, 9 bases remained unmatched. The CDR3 sequence is 15 residues long. This CDR3 is CAWSVSLAVRNEQFF. Here the CDR3 DNA reads TGTGCCTGGAGTGTAAGCCTAGCGGTTAGGAATGAGCAGTTCTTC.

J is TRBJ2-2 and V is TRBV15, with 7 positions matching TRBD2. Germline loops: CDR1 LNHNV, CDR2 YYDKDF (reference sequence). With V trimmed by 0 bases and J by 4 bases, 5 bases remained unmatched. This CDR3 contains 16 residues. The CDR3 sequence: CATSRDFLAATGELFF. The DNA for the CDR3 is TGTGCCACCAGCAGAGATTTCCTAGCGGCCACCGGGGAGCTGTTTTTT.

About this clone itself: The junction differs from germline at one of its ends, possibly a read error. V and J are TRBV5-6 and TRBJ1-2, with D unresolved. This CDR3 is built from 15 residues. Germline CDR1 reads SGHDT; CDR2 reads YYEEEE. The CDR3, as DNA: TGTGCCAGCAGCTCGATTCGTCAGTCCGCCCGGGTAAATAAGTTC. Amino acids: CASSSIRQSARVNKF.

This chain uses TRBV28 with TRBJ2-1; 8 bases align to TRBD2. Germline V gene lookup returns CDR1 MDHEN and CDR2 SYDVKM. CDR3 length: 14 residues. V shed 7 bases and J 10 bases; nucleotides not matched to a gene: 12. Here the CDR3 DNA reads TGTGCCAGCACCACGGACCCGGGGGGGCCGGAGCAGTTCTTC. Translating gives CASTTDPGGPEQFF.

The rearrangement links TRBV5-8 to TRBJ1-2, with a weak D call TRBD1 (5 bases). From germline, CDR1 is SGHTS and CDR2 YDEGEE. V shed 1 base and J shed 7 bases, with 8 bases lying between them. This CDR3 contains 12 residues. The CDR3 reads CASSLQGRGYTF. The CDR3 DNA follows: TGTGCCAGCAGCTTGCAGGGTCGTGGCTACACCTTC. Complete variable domain (other parts from reference TRBV5-8 and TRBJ1-2): EAGVTQSPTHLIKTRGQQATLRCSPISGHTSVYWYQQALGLGLQFLLWYDEGEERNRGNFPPRFSGRQFPNYSSELNVNALELEDSALYLCASSLQGRGYTFGSGTRLTVV.

The rearrangement links TRBV19 to TRBJ1-3; D gene uncertain. The V and J ends lost 2 bases and 0 bases respectively, with 5 bases between them. The germline CDR1 and CDR2 sequences are LNHDA and SQIVND (reference sequence). The CDR3 runs 14 residues. The CDR3 reads CASSIQSSGNTIYF. CDR3 coding DNA: TGTGCCAGTAGTATACAGAGCTCTGGAAACACCATATATTTT.

The chain carries TRBV30 and TRBJ2-3; D is uncertain. Germline CDR1 is GTSNPN and CDR2 is SVGIG (reference sequence). Between the trimmed V and J ends, which lost 3 bases and 8 bases, there was a span of 12 bases. The CDR3 loop spans 12 amino acids. The CDR3 loop reads CAWSPSRGTQYF. The CDR3 nucleotides read TGTGCCTGGAGCCCGTCCCGCGGTACGCAGTATTTT.

This CDR3 is CASSGTVTTGELFF. As DNA, the CDR3 is TGTGCCAGCAGTGGGACAGTAACAACCGGGGAGCTGTTTTTT. The chain employs TRBV6-5 and TRBJ2-2; 7 bases align to TRBD1. Germline V CDR1 and CDR2: MNHEY, SVGAGI. The CDR3 loop spans 14 amino acids. V was clipped by 5 bases and J by 5 bases; unmatched bases: 5.

The J gene is TRBJ2-7, the V gene TRBV30, with 7 nucleotides matching TRBD1. Germline V lookup: CDR1 GTSNPN, CDR2 SVGIG (reference sequence). The V and J ends lost 2 bases and 3 bases, in that order; junction bases with no gene match: 10. The CDR3 runs to 15 residues. CDR3 sequence (DNA): TGTGCCTGGAGTCCTCTGACCGGGACAGACTACGAGCAGTACTTC. Its translation: CAWSPLTGTDYEQYF.

The chain has TRBV7-2 and TRBJ2-7, with a possible D match to TRBD1 (5 bases). Germline V gene lookup returns CDR1 SGHTA and CDR2 FQGNSA. Trimming cost V 5 bases and J 2 bases, with 16 bases left between them. CDR3 length: 15 amino acids. CDR3 nucleotides: TGTGCCAGCAGCCTAGGACAAATCTCAACCTACGAGCAGTACTTC. Amino acids: CASSLGQISTYEQYF.

The gene calls are TRBV25-1 and TRBJ2-2; 9 bases align to TRBD2. The CDR3 has 18 residues. The germline V gene encodes CDR1 MGHDK and CDR2 SYGVNS. Unmatched junction bases numbered 12, after V lost 1 base and J lost 6 bases. CDR3 amino acids: CASSESVGRGGAPGELFF. Here the CDR3 DNA reads TGTGCCAGCAGTGAATCGGTGGGTCGCGGGGGGGCCCCCGGGGAGCTGTTTTTT. Full variable domain (missing parts from reference TRBV25-1 and TRBJ2-2): EADIYQTPRYLVIGTGKKITLECSQTMGHDKMYWYQQDPGMELHLIHYSYGVNSTEKGDLSSESTVSRIRTEHFPLTLESARPSHTSQYLCASSESVGRGGAPGELFFGEGSRLTVL.

The V call is TRBV5-5, the J call TRBJ1-4; 7 bases align to TRBD1. This CDR3 has 15 amino acids. The V segment lost 2 bases and the J segment 4 bases; nucleotides outside the gene matches: 5. Germline V gene sequence: CDR1 SGHKS, CDR2 YYEKEE (reference sequence). Here the CDR3 reads CASSFSGQLNEKLFF. The CDR3 coding sequence is TGTGCCAGCAGCTTCTCGGGACAGCTTAATGAAAAACTGTTTTTT. Based on the CDR3 plus reference TRBV5-5 and TRBJ1-4, the full variable domain is DAGVTQSPTHLIKTRGQQVTLRCSPISGHKSVSWYQQVLGQGPQFIFQYYEKEERGRGNFPDRFSARQFPNYSSELNVNALLLGDSALYLCASSFSGQLNEKLFFGSGTQLSVL.

This chain uses TRBV30 with TRBJ1-2; weak D call: TRBD1 (6 bases). The V end lost 3 bases, the J end lost 2 bases, and 16 bases lay between the germline ends. The CDR3 consists of 15 residues. CDR1 GTSNPN and CDR2 SVGIG come from the germline V gene (reference sequence). CDR3 nucleotides: TGTGCCTGGAGGCCCCTAGGGGGAGCAAACTATGGCTACACCTTC. This codes for CAWRPLGGANYGYTF.

The V gene is TRBV4-1, the J gene TRBJ2-3; 10 nucleotides match TRBD1. The CDR3 has 17 residues. Trimming took 3 bases from V and 5 from J; bases not matched to a gene: 11. Germline assignment: CDR1 MGHRA and CDR2 YSYEKL. In nucleotides, the CDR3 is TGCGCCAGCAGCCACCCTCACCGGAGGACAGGGGGAGATACGCAGTATTTT. Residues: CASSHPHRRTGGDTQYF.

The rearrangement links TRBV5-1 to TRBJ1-6; D remains ambiguous. Trimming shortened V by 0 bases and J by 5 bases, and 6 bases separated the two germline ends. Germline lookup yields CDR1 SGHRS and CDR2 YFSETQ. The CDR3 is 14 residues long. Here the CDR3 reads CASSLVQDNSPLHF. The CDR3 region has the DNA TGCGCCAGCAGCTTGGTACAAGATAATTCACCCCTCCACTTT.